This TCR beta chain was captured by sequencing in a study of blood T cell repertoires in COVID-19. TCRdb's table, derived via immunoSEQ multiplex PCR, lists solely in-frame clones and lacks some. The sample includes 55,000 to 75,000 clones, 55% to 75% of them seen just once. This clone was picked up a small number of times. Sequenced material: peripheral blood. The sequence was obtained from a woman between 65 and 79 years old with COVID-19, enrolled during active disease.

CDR3 nucleotides: TGTGCCAGCAGCCGGGACAGGGATGACAATGAGCAGTTCTTC. It codes for CASSRDRDDNEQFF. The rearrangement links TRBV14 to TRBJ2-1; 9 nucleotides line up with TRBD1. After removal of 4 bases from V and 5 bases from J, the junction contained 3 bases not matched to a gene. The CDR3 covers 14 residues. CDR1 is SGHDN, CDR2 FVKESK, per germline.